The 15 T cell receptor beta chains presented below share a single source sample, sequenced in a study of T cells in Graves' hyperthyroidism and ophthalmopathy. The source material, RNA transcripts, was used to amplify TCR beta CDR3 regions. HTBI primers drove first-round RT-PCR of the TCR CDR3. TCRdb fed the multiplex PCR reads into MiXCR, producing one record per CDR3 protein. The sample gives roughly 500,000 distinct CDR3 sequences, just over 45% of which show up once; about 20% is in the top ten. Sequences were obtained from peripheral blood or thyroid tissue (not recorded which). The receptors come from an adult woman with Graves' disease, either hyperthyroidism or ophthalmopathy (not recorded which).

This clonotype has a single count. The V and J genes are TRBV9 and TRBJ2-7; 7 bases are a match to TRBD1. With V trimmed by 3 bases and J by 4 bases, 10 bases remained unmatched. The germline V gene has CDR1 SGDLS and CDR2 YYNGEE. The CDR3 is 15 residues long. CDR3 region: CASSGAGTEKYEQYF. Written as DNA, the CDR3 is TGTGCCAGCAGCGGAGCCGGGACAGAGAAATACGAGCAGTACTTC.

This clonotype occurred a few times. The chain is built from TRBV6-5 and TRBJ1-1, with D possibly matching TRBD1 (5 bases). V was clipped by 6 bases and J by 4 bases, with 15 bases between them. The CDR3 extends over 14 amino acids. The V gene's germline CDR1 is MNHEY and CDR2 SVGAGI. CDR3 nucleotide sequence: TGTGCCAGCAGGCTTTCAGGGTTTAGCACTGAAGCTTTCTTT. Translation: CASRLSGFSTEAFF.

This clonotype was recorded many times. In DNA form, the CDR3 reads TGTGCCACCCAGACTAGCGTCTCCTACGAGCAGTACTTC. Translating gives CATQTSVSYEQYF. V gene TRBV6-6 combines with J gene TRBJ2-7, with 8 bases lining up with TRBD2. Germline assignment: CDR1 MNHNY and CDR2 SVGAGI (reference sequence). The CDR3 has 13 amino acids. V was pared by 10 bases and J by 0 bases, with 5 bases of the junction left unmatched.

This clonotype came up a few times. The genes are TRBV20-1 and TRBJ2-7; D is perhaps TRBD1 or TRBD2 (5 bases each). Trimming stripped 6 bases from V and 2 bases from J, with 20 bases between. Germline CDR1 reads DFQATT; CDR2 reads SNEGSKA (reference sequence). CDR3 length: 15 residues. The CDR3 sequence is CSAPGDPATAYEQYF. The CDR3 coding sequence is TGCAGTGCCCCCGGGGACCCCGCCACCGCCTACGAGCAGTACTTC.

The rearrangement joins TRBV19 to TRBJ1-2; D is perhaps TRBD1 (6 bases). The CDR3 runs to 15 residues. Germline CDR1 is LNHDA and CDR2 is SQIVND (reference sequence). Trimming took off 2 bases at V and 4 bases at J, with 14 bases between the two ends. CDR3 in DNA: TGTGCCAGTAGTATATCGAACACAGGGCGCTATGGCTACACCTTC. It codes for CASSISNTGRYGYTF.

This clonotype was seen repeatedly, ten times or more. The CDR3, as DNA: TGTGCCAGCAGTCTAGCGGGGAAAGAGACCCAGTACTTC. Encoded protein: CASSLAGKETQYF. The J gene is TRBJ2-5, the V gene TRBV7-6; 9 bases agree with TRBD2. The CDR3 is made up of 13 amino acids. J gave up 3 bases and V 6 bases, and 2 bases lay outside the gene matches. Germline CDR1 and CDR2: SGHVS and FNYEAQ.

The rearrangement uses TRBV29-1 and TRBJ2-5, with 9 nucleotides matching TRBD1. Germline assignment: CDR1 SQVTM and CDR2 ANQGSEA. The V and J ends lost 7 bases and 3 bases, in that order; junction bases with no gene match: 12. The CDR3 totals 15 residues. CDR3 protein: CSAPPPGQGKETQYF. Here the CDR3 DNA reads TGCAGCGCTCCTCCACCGGGACAGGGCAAAGAGACCCAGTACTTC.

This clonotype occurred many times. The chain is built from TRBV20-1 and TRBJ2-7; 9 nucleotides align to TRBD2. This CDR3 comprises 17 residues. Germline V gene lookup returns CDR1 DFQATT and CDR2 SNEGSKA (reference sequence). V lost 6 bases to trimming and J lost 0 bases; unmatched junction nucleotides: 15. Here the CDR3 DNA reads TGCAGTGCCCAAGTCTCGACTAGCGGTTCGAGCTCCTACGAGCAGTACTTC. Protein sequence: CSAQVSTSGSSSYEQYF.

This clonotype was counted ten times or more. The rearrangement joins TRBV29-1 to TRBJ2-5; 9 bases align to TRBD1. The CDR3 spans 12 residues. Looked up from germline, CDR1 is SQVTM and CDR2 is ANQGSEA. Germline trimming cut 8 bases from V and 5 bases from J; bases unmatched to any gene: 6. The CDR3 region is CSTDRGRETQYF. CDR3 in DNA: TGCAGCACAGACAGGGGGAGGGAGACCCAGTACTTC.

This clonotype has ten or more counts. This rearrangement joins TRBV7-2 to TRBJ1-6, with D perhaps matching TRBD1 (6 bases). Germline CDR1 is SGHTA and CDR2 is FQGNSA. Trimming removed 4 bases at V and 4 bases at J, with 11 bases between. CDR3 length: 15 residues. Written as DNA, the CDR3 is TGTGCCAGCAGCTCCTTCGGACAGTATAATTCACCCCTCCACTTT. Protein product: CASSSFGQYNSPLHF.

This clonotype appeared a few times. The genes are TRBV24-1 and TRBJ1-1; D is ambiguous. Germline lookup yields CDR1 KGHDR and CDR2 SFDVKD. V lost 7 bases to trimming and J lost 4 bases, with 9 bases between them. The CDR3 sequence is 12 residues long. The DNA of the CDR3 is TGTGCCACCAGGGACTTGATCACTGAAGCTTTCTTT. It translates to CATRDLITEAFF.

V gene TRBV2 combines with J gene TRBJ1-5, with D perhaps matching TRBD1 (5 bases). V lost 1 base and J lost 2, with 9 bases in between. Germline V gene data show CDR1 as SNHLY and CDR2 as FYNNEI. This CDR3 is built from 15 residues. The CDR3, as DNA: TGTGCCAGCAGTGAAGAAGGGGATGGCAATCAGCCCCAGCATTTT. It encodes CASSEEGDGNQPQHF.

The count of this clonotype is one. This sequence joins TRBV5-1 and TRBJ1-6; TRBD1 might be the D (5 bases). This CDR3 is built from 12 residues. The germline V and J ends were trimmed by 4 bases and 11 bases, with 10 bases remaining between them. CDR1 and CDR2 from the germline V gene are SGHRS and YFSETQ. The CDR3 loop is CASSRGDTPLHF. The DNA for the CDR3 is TGCGCCAGCAGCAGGGGAGACACACCCCTCCACTTT.

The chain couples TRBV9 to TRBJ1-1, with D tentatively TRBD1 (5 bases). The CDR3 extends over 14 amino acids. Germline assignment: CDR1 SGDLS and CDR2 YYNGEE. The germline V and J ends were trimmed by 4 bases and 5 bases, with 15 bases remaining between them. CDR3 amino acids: CASSIRALGTEAFF. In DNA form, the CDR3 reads TGTGCCAGCAGCATCAGGGCTCTCGGAACTGAAGCTTTCTTT.

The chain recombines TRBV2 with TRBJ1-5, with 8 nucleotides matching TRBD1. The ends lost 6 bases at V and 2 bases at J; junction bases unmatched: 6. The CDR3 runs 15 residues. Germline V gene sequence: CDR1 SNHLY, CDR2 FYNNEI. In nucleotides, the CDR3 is TGTGCCAGCAGGCCGCAGGGGGCGGGCAATCAGCCCCAGCATTTT. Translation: CASRPQGAGNQPQHF.